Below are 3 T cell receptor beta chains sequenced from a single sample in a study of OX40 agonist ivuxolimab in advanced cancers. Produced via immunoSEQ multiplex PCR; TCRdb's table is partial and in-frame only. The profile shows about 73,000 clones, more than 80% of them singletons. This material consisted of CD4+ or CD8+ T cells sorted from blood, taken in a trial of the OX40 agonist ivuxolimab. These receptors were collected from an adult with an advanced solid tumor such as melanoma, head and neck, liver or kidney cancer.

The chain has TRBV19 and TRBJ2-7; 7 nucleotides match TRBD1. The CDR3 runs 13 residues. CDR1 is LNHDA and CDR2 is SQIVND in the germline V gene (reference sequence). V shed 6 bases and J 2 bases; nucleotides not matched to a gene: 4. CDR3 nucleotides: TGTGCCAGTAGGAGCGGACAGGCCTACGAGCAGTACTTC. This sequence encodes CASRSGQAYEQYF.

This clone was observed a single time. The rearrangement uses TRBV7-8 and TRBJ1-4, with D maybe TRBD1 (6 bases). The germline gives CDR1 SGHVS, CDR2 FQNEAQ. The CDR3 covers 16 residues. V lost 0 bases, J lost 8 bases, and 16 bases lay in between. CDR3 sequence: CASSLAWGGREEKLFF. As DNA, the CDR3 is TGTGCCAGCAGCTTAGCGTGGGGGGGGCGCGAAGAAAAACTGTTTTTT.

CDR3 sequence (DNA): TGTGCCATCAGTGACTGGGGGATGGACTACGAGCAGTACTTC. This sequence encodes CAISDWGMDYEQYF. This chain connects TRBV10-3 to TRBJ2-7, with D possibly being TRBD1 or TRBD2 (5 bases each). CDR3 size: 14 residues. Germline V gives CDR1 ENHRY, CDR2 SYGVKD. The V end was cut by 3 bases, the J end by 3 bases, with 12 bases between.